This is a list of T cell receptor beta chains from one sample in a study of graft-versus-host responses after intestinal transplantation. TCRdb keeps only in-frame clones here, not all; method: immunoSEQ multiplex PCR. Here the sample spans around 69,000 clones, around 90% being singletons. For these TCRs, the target antigens are not known. The sample in question was unstimulated CD8+ T cells sorted from spleen or lymph node cells, obtained before transplant. Receptor source: a human donor who was the organ donor for an intestinal transplant. Each CDR3 is given with its conserved first and last residue. The order of the fields is clone size, D gene, J gene, V gene, CDR3 length, CDR3 protein, CDR3 DNA. D genes are given only for firm matches. Clone size, where shown, is once, few, many, or a class for clones that have expanded.

>.|.|TRBJ2-5|TRBV27|12
CASSPGVGTQYF
TGTGCCAGCAGCCCCGGGGTGGGGACCCAGTACTTC
>once|.|TRBJ1-2|TRBV25-1|11
CASSASYGYTF
TGTGCCAGCAGTGCCTCTTATGGCTACACCTTC
>.|TRBD1|TRBJ1-2|TRBV7-9|16
CASSQTDRVPTYGYTF
TGTGCCAGCAGCCAAACTGACAGGGTCCCGACCTATGGCTACACCTTC
>.|TRBD1|TRBJ1-6|TRBV19|14
CASSMLQGASPLHF
TGTGCCAGTAGTATGCTACAGGGGGCTTCACCCCTCCACTTT
>.|.|TRBJ2-2|TRBV5-6|12
CASSFPPGELFF
TGTGCCAGCAGCTTCCCCCCGGGAGAGCTGTTTTTT
>few|.|TRBJ1-5|TRBV19|14
CASSTLQGNQPQHF
TGTGCCAGTAGCACATTACAGGGTAATCAGCCCCAGCATTTT
>.|.|TRBJ1-1|TRBV2|15
CASSAGGEDLTEAFF
TGTGCCAGCAGTGCGGGGGGGGAGGATCTCACTGAAGCTTTCTTT
>once|TRBD1|TRBJ2-1|TRBV10-3|13
CALKGQGLNEQFF
TGTGCCCTCAAGGGACAGGGTCTCAATGAGCAGTTCTTC
>.|.|TRBJ2-1|TRBV2|17
CASSEGASLIPYNEQFF
TGTGCCAGCAGTGAAGGGGCTAGCCTGATCCCCTACAATGAGCAGTTCTTC
>.|.|TRBJ2-1|TRBV4-3|13
CASSQSSYNEQFF
TGCGCCAGCAGCCAGAGCTCCTACAATGAGCAGTTCTTC
>.|.|TRBJ1-5|TRBV7-8|16
CAVSPIGQHSNQPQHF
TGTGCCGTCTCGCCTATAGGACAGCATAGCAATCAGCCCCAGCATTTT
>.|.|TRBJ2-1|TRBV11-3|14
CASSAGRAYNEQFF
TGTGCCAGCAGCGCGGGACGGGCCTACAATGAGCAGTTCTTC
>.|.|TRBJ2-2|TRBV6-5|12
CASSIRSGELFF
TGTGCCAGCAGTATCCGGTCCGGGGAGCTGTTTTTT
>.|.|TRBJ1-1|TRBV5-6|14
CASSPPEGVDEAFF
TGTGCCAGCAGCCCGCCAGAGGGGGTGGATGAAGCTTTCTTT
>.|TRBD2|TRBJ2-2|TRBV27|18
CASRLGTSGGHNTGELFF
TGTGCCAGCAGATTAGGGACTAGCGGGGGACATAACACCGGGGAGCTGTTTTTT
>.|TRBD2|TRBJ2-3|TRBV4-2|21
CASSQDVVSGGAGFLTDTQYF
TGTGCCAGCAGCCAAGACGTGGTTAGCGGGGGGGCCGGGTTCTTGACAGATACGCAGTATTTT
>few|.|TRBJ2-1|TRBV4-1|16
CASSQVLQGSYNEQFF
TGCGCCAGCAGCCAAGTGCTGCAGGGCAGCTACAATGAGCAGTTCTTC
>.|.|TRBJ1-6|TRBV5-6|18
CASSLNWGLFSYNSPLHF
TGTGCCAGCAGCTTGAATTGGGGACTCTTCTCCTATAATTCACCCCTCCACTTT
>.|TRBD2|TRBJ2-1|TRBV27|16
CASSPSKRGTNNEQFF
TGTGCCAGCAGTCCCTCAAAGCGGGGTACGAACAATGAGCAGTTCTTC
>.|.|TRBJ1-5|TRBV7-2|15
CASSYREGSYQPQHF
TGTGCCAGCAGCTACCGGGAGGGCAGCTATCAGCCCCAGCATTTT
>few|.|TRBJ1-3|TRBV6-6|14
CASNIPRVENTIYF
TGTGCCAGCAACATCCCCAGGGTGGAAAACACCATATATTTT
>.|.|TRBJ2-1|TRBV25-1|13
CASSGSLLGEQFF
TGTGCCAGCAGTGGGAGCCTCTTGGGTGAGCAGTTCTTC
>.|TRBD1|TRBJ1-2|TRBV7-6|13
CASSLTGGYGYTF
TGTGCCAGCAGCTTGACAGGGGGTTATGGCTACACCTTC
>.|TRBD1|TRBJ2-1|TRBV29-1|16
CSAAPRGQGPYNEQFF
TGCAGCGCCGCCCCGAGGGGACAGGGGCCGTACAATGAGCAGTTCTTC
>few|.|TRBJ1-1|TRBV28|13
CASSFSLYTEAFF
TGTGCCAGCAGTTTTTCTCTGTACACTGAAGCTTTCTTT
>.|.|TRBJ1-1|TRBV19|15
CASTPGQLGYTEAFF
TGTGCCAGTACCCCCGGACAGTTGGGATACACTGAAGCTTTCTTT
>few|TRBD1|TRBJ1-1|TRBV19|15
CASSTTDRLSAEAFF
TGTGCCAGTAGTACAACGGACAGGTTATCGGCTGAAGCTTTCTTT
>.|.|TRBJ2-5|TRBV19|13
CASSISGFETQYF
TGTGCCAGTAGTATCTCCGGGTTTGAGACCCAGTACTTC
>.|.|TRBJ1-1|TRBV29-1|15
CSVQQGIRRDTEAFF
TGCAGCGTGCAACAGGGAATAAGGCGTGACACTGAAGCTTTCTTT
>.|.|TRBJ1-5|TRBV21-1|12
CASSYRGQPQHF
TGTGCCAGCAGCTACAGGGGCCAGCCCCAGCATTTT
>.|.|TRBJ2-1|TRBV5-1|14
CASSLQQGDNEQFF
TGCGCCAGCAGCTTGCAACAGGGCGACAATGAGCAGTTCTTC
>once|TRBD2|TRBJ2-2|TRBV4-3|16
CASSHGGDSNTGELFF
TGCGCCAGCAGCCATGGGGGGGACTCGAACACCGGGGAGCTGTTTTTT
>.|TRBD1|TRBJ1-5|TRBV28|14
CATIRQGGNQPQHF
TGTGCCACCATTCGACAGGGCGGCAATCAGCCCCAGCATTTT
>.|TRBD1|TRBJ2-2|TRBV27|15
CASSGQGVNTGELFF
TGTGCCAGCAGCGGACAGGGCGTAAACACCGGGGAGCTGTTTTTT
>few|.|TRBJ1-6|TRBV19|15
CASSFGVTSNSPLHF
TGTGCCAGTAGTTTCGGGGTGACCAGCAATTCACCCCTCCACTTT
>.|.|TRBJ1-2|TRBV2|14
CASRTGSGNYGYTF
TGTGCCAGCAGAACAGGGTCCGGGAACTATGGCTACACCTTC
>.|TRBD1|TRBJ1-2|TRBV5-6|16
CASSFRTGLLTSGYTF
TGTGCCAGCAGCTTCCGGACAGGGCTGCTGACTTCCGGCTACACCTTC
>.|.|TRBJ2-3|TRBV4-3|16
CASSQDDGKATDTQYF
TGCGCCAGCAGCCAAGATGACGGGAAGGCCACAGATACGCAGTATTTT
>once|.|TRBJ2-1|TRBV28|11
CAIQGADEQFF
TGTGCCATCCAGGGTGCCGATGAGCAGTTCTTC
>.|.|TRBJ2-1|TRBV28|17
CASSQGPFGPAGNEQFF
TGTGCCAGCAGCCAGGGACCTTTTGGGCCTGCGGGGAATGAGCAGTTCTTC
>.|.|TRBJ2-2|TRBV5-5|16
CASSLLALPDTGELFF
TGTGCCAGCAGCTTGCTGGCCCTCCCCGACACCGGGGAGCTGTTTTTT
>once|.|TRBJ1-1|TRBV6-9|12
CASPLRGTEAFF
TGTGCCAGCCCCCTGCGGGGGACTGAAGCTTTCTTT
>.|TRBD1|TRBJ1-2|TRBV28|14
CASSMTGSEGGYTF
TGTGCCAGCAGTATGACAGGGAGCGAGGGTGGCTACACCTTC
>.|.|TRBJ1-3|TRBV27|13
CASSSSLLHTIYF
TGTGCCAGCAGTTCCTCACTTCTCCACACCATATATTTT
>.|.|TRBJ1-5|TRBV5-6|16
CASSFFGESDNQPQHF
TGTGCCAGCAGCTTTTTCGGGGAATCGGACAATCAGCCCCAGCATTTT
>.|.|TRBJ1-5|TRBV6-5|14
CASSAGDSNQPQHF
TGTGCCAGCAGTGCCGGAGATAGCAATCAGCCCCAGCATTTT
>.|TRBD1|TRBJ1-5|TRBV6-5|13
CASSYDRDQPQHF
TGTGCCAGCAGTTACGACAGGGATCAGCCCCAGCATTTT
>.|TRBD2|TRBJ2-5|TRBV28|15
CASTLVRGGVETQYF
TGTGCCAGCACCCTAGTACGGGGGGGCGTAGAGACCCAGTACTTC
>.|TRBD1|TRBJ1-2|TRBV9|15
CASSLTLQGAFGYTF
TGTGCCAGCAGCTTAACATTACAGGGGGCGTTTGGCTACACCTTC
>.|.|TRBJ1-3|TRBV14|12
CASAGDGNTIYF
TGTGCCAGCGCAGGGGACGGAAACACCATATATTTT
>.|.|TRBJ1-2|TRBV19|14
CASSPLTAGYGYTF
TGTGCCAGTAGTCCCCTGACAGCTGGATATGGCTACACCTTC
>.|.|TRBJ1-5|TRBV7-2|14
CASSLSRGNQPQHF
TGTGCCAGCAGTCTCTCGAGGGGCAATCAGCCCCAGCATTTT
>.|TRBD2|TRBJ2-1|TRBV11-2|15
CASSLVAGGPVEQFF
TGTGCCAGCAGCTTAGTAGCGGGGGGGCCAGTTGAGCAGTTCTTC
>.|.|TRBJ2-5|TRBV5-1|16
CASSNYALANSETQYF
TGCGCCAGCAGCAACTACGCCCTAGCGAACTCTGAGACCCAGTACTTC
>once|.|TRBJ1-2|TRBV6-5|13
CASSYSLNYGYTF
TGTGCCAGCAGTTATTCTCTTAACTATGGCTACACCTTC
>.|.|TRBJ1-1|TRBV7-9|17
CASSNPRGGQNGTEAFF
TGTGCCAGCAGCAACCCGCGGGGGGGTCAAAATGGCACTGAAGCTTTCTTT
>.|.|TRBJ1-1|TRBV2|12
CASDDSTPEAFF
TGTGCCAGCGATGACAGTACCCCTGAAGCTTTCTTT